The 25 T cell receptor beta chains below were found in one sample sequenced in a study of OX40 agonist ivuxolimab in advanced cancers. Produced via immunoSEQ multiplex PCR; TCRdb's table is partial and in-frame only. The table lists around 77,000 clones, roughly 92% of them singletons. This specimen consisted of CD4+ or CD8+ T cells sorted from blood, obtained in a trial of the OX40 agonist ivuxolimab. Every receptor here comes from an adult with an advanced solid tumor such as melanoma, head and neck, liver or kidney cancer.

This chain uses TRBV11-2 with TRBJ2-1, with D maybe TRBD2 (7 bases). The length of the CDR3 is 16 residues. Trimming left V 3 bases short and J 4 bases short, with 16 bases between. Germline CDR1 and CDR2: SGHAT and FQNNGV. The CDR3 bases are TGTGCCAGCAGCTTTCTTGGAGGGAGGGGGTACAATGAGCAGTTCTTC. Translating it yields CASSFLGGRGYNEQFF.

The V and J genes are TRBV4-2 and TRBJ2-3; 7 bases map to TRBD2. Germline V lookup: CDR1 LGHNA, CDR2 YNFKEQ. The CDR3 has 14 residues. Trimming removed 1 base from V and 6 bases from J; junction bases left unmatched: 4. Here the CDR3 DNA reads TGTGCCAGCAGCCAAGGGGACTACGCGGATACGCAGTATTTT. It encodes CASSQGDYADTQYF.

The sample holds a few counts of this clone. This sequence joins TRBV11-3 and TRBJ2-5; 10 bases are shared with TRBD1. J lost 5 bases, V lost 5 bases, and 8 bases had no gene match. CDR3 length equals 15 residues. Germline lookup yields CDR1 SGHNT and CDR2 YENEEA. Here the CDR3 DNA reads TGTGCCAGCAGCCCCCGGGACAGGGGTAGTGAGACCCAGTACTTC. It yields the protein CASSPRDRGSETQYF.

This rearrangement joins TRBV5-1 to TRBJ1-1, with D uncertain. Germline values: CDR1 SGHRS, CDR2 YFSETQ. The CDR3 spans 13 residues. The ends were cut back, 7 bases at V and 4 bases at J, with 14 bases in the middle. CDR3 bases: TGCGCCAGCTCGTCCAGGACGAGCACTGAAGCTTTCTTT. Amino acid sequence: CASSSRTSTEAFF. Drawing the rest from reference TRBV5-1 and TRBJ1-1, the complete variable domain is KAGVTQTPRYLIKTRGQQVTLSCSPISGHRSVSWYQQTPGQGLQFLFEYFSETQRNKGNFPGRFSGRQFSNSRSEMNVSTLELGDSALYLCASSSRTSTEAFFGQGTRLTVV.

The chain uses TRBV6-6 and TRBJ2-5, with TRBD1 matching 10 bases. J lost 1 base, V lost 4 bases, and 3 bases had no gene match. Germline V gene sequence: CDR1 MNHNY, CDR2 SVGAGI (reference sequence). This CDR3 has 15 amino acids. CDR3 sequence reads: CASSLRTGGQETQYF. CDR3 in DNA: TGTGCCAGCAGTTTAAGGACAGGGGGCCAAGAGACCCAGTACTTC.

The chain has TRBV5-1 and TRBJ1-2; D uncertain. V was shortened by 3 bases and J by 4 bases, with 10 bases between the two germline ends. The CDR3 contains 13 residues. The germline V gene has CDR1 SGHRS and CDR2 YFSETQ. CDR3 amino acids: CASSWTDGYGYTF. CDR3 DNA sequence: TGCGCCAGCAGCTGGACGGATGGCTATGGCTACACCTTC.

V usage is TRBV5-6 and J usage is TRBJ2-2; D unresolved. Germline values: CDR1 SGHDT, CDR2 YYEEEE. This CDR3 has 14 amino acids. V lost 1 base and J lost 3, with 7 bases in between. Written as DNA, the CDR3 is TGTGCCAGCAGCTTGTTTGGGCACACCGGGGAGCTGTTTTTT. This sequence encodes CASSLFGHTGELFF.

The chain links TRBV4-1 to TRBJ2-7; maybe TRBD2 (5 bases). V lost 0 bases, J lost 4 bases, and 13 bases lay in between. Germline loops: CDR1 MGHRA, CDR2 YSYEKL. The CDR3 runs 15 residues. The CDR3 sequence: CASSQETGSWYEQYF. Written as DNA, the CDR3 is TGCGCCAGCAGCCAAGAGACGGGGAGTTGGTACGAGCAGTACTTC.

V and J are TRBV28 and TRBJ1-2; TRBD1 is a possible D gene (6 bases). Trimming took 4 bases from V and 0 from J, leaving 12 bases between them. CDR3 size: 15 residues. Per the germline V gene, CDR1 is MDHEN and CDR2 is SYDVKM. The CDR3 is CASSYTGRTNYGYTF. CDR3 coding DNA: TGTGCCAGCAGTTACACAGGGAGGACTAACTATGGCTACACCTTC.

V usage is TRBV19 and J usage is TRBJ1-5; the D gene is possibly TRBD1 (5 bases). Germline V gene data show CDR1 as LNHDA and CDR2 as SQIVND (reference sequence). Trimming shortened V by 5 bases and J by 1 base, and 12 bases separated the two germline ends. CDR3 length: 15 amino acids. The CDR3 loop is CASSRAGKSNQPQHF. The CDR3 nucleotides read TGTGCCAGTAGTCGGGCAGGGAAGAGCAATCAGCCCCAGCATTTT.

V is TRBV5-5 and J is TRBJ2-7, with TRBD1 matching over 9 bases. J gave up 6 bases and V 1 base, and 5 bases lay outside the gene matches. The CDR3 extends over 14 amino acids. Germline V gene data show CDR1 as SGHKS and CDR2 as YYEKEE (reference sequence). The CDR3 nucleotides are TGTGCCAGCAGCTTGTTCGGGACAGGGCCCGAGCAGTACTTC. Protein sequence: CASSLFGTGPEQYF.

The chain has TRBV2 and TRBJ2-7; the D call may be TRBD1 or TRBD2 (5 bases each). The V gene lost 6 bases and the J gene lost 0 bases, with 15 bases spanning the gap. CDR1 is SNHLY and CDR2 is FYNNEI in the germline V gene. The CDR3 runs 15 residues. The chain's CDR3 is CASRIEGPISYEQYF. The DNA of the CDR3 is TGTGCCAGCAGGATAGAGGGACCCATCTCCTACGAGCAGTACTTC.

J is TRBJ2-5 and V is TRBV5-5; a weak D match, TRBD2 (6 bases). Trimming left V 2 bases short and J 5 bases short, with 13 bases between. Germline V lookup: CDR1 SGHKS, CDR2 YYEKEE (reference sequence). CDR3 size: 14 residues. CDR3 nucleotides: TGTGCCAGCAGCTTCAGGGTACGGGAGGAGACCCAGTACTTC. Translation gives CASSFRVREETQYF.

The chain links TRBV7-9 to TRBJ2-1, with 7 bases that match TRBD1. The germline V gene has CDR1 SEHNR and CDR2 FQNEAQ (reference sequence). J gave up 3 bases and V 5 bases, and 4 bases lay outside the gene matches. The CDR3 sequence is 14 residues long. CDR3 sequence (DNA): TGTGCCAGCAGCGACAGGGTAGGCTACAATGAGCAGTTCTTC. Amino acids: CASSDRVGYNEQFF. The whole variable domain, filled in from reference TRBV7-9 and TRBJ2-1, reads DTGVSQNPRHKITKRGQNVTFRCDPISEHNRLYWYRQTLGQGPEFLTYFQNEAQLEKSRLLSDRFSAERPKGSFSTLEIQRTEQGDSAMYLCASSDRVGYNEQFFGPGTRLTVL.

The chain has TRBV15 and TRBJ2-7; no reliable D call. Trimming stripped 0 bases from V and 3 bases from J, with 6 bases between. This CDR3 is built from 13 residues. Germline assignment: CDR1 LNHNV and CDR2 YYDKDF (reference sequence). The CDR3 nucleotides read TGTGCCACCAGCAGAGAGGTCTTCTACGAGCAGTACTTC. Translated: CATSREVFYEQYF.

This clone came up once. This chain uses TRBV10-1 with TRBJ2-2; possibly TRBD1 for D (5 bases). In germline, CDR1 is WNHNN, CDR2 SYGVQD (reference sequence). With 6 bases removed from V and 0 bases from J, the gap between germline ends came to 8 bases. This CDR3 is built from 14 residues. CDR3 sequence: CASRQGTNTGELFF. DNA of the CDR3: TGCGCCAGCAGGCAGGGAACGAACACCGGGGAGCTGTTTTTT.

This clone has only a few counts. The chain has TRBV4-1 and TRBJ1-3, with a possible D match to TRBD1 (5 bases). The V gene's germline CDR1 is MGHRA and CDR2 YSYEKL. V dropped 0 bases and J dropped 0 bases, with 12 bases sitting between them. The CDR3 loop spans 17 amino acids. As DNA, the CDR3 is TGCGCCAGCAGCCAAGACGACTACAGGTCCTCTGGAAACACCATATATTTT. This codes for CASSQDDYRSSGNTIYF.

The chain recombines TRBV13 with TRBJ1-4; the D is unclear. Germline V gene lookup returns CDR1 PRHDT and CDR2 FYEKMQ (reference sequence). V lost 6 bases and J lost 6, with 11 bases in between. This CDR3 has 13 residues. CDR3 protein: CASRHDRDEKLFF. CDR3 in DNA: TGTGCCAGCAGGCACGACCGGGATGAAAAACTGTTTTTT. Based on the CDR3 plus reference TRBV13 and TRBJ1-4, the full variable domain is AAGVIQSPRHLIKEKRETATLKCYPIPRHDTVYWYQQGPGQDPQFLISFYEKMQSDKGSIPDRFSAQQFSDYHSELNMSSLELGDSALYFCASRHDRDEKLFFGSGTQLSVL.

The genes are TRBV6-6 and TRBJ1-2; a weak D match, TRBD1 (6 bases). Trimming left V 5 bases short and J 4 bases short, with 20 bases between. CDR1 and CDR2 from the germline V gene are MNHNY and SVGAGI (reference sequence). This CDR3 contains 16 residues. DNA for the CDR3: TGTGCCAGCAGTCAGAACCGGGACACTCCATCCTATGGCTACACCTTC. Translating it yields CASSQNRDTPSYGYTF.

The rearrangement joins TRBV7-2 to TRBJ2-1; 9 bases match TRBD1. The germline V gene has CDR1 SGHTA and CDR2 FQGNSA. The CDR3 sequence is 14 residues long. V was clipped by 5 bases and J by 5 bases; unmatched bases: 4. The CDR3 region has the DNA TGTGCCAGCAGCCGGGACAGGGTGGACAATGAGCAGTTCTTC. Translated: CASSRDRVDNEQFF.

The V call is TRBV7-9, the J call TRBJ2-7; D is unresolved. Germline loops: CDR1 SEHNR, CDR2 FQNEAQ (reference sequence). The V end lost 11 bases, the J end lost 5 bases, and 19 bases lay between the germline ends. The CDR3 totals 13 residues. This chain's CDR3 is CASYRLGTNEQYF. The DNA of the CDR3 is TGTGCCTCCTACCGGCTGGGCACGAACGAGCAGTACTTC.

The chain combines TRBV6-5 with TRBJ2-1; TRBD2 aligns across 8 bases. Germline-derived CDR1 and CDR2 are MNHEY and SVGAGI. V lost 8 bases, J lost 6 bases, and 9 bases stayed unmatched. The CDR3 contains 14 residues. The CDR3 coding sequence is TGTGCCAGCCGACCGGGACTAGGGTTCAATGAGCAGTTCTTC. Its translation is CASRPGLGFNEQFF.

The chain links TRBV27 to TRBJ2-2, with 10 bases lining up with TRBD2. CDR1 is MNHEY and CDR2 is SMNVEV in the germline V gene (reference sequence). Unmatched junction bases numbered 9, after V lost 6 bases and J lost 5 bases. The CDR3 runs 16 residues. CDR3 in amino acids: CASRRAQAGGTGELFF. CDR3 DNA: TGTGCCAGCAGGCGCGCCCAAGCGGGGGGGACCGGGGAGCTGTTTTTT.

The chain uses TRBV11-2 and TRBJ2-1; 8 positions agree with TRBD2. The CDR3 loop spans 16 amino acids. V trimming: 2 bases; J trimming: 9 bases; junction bases outside the gene matches: 12. Germline V CDR1 and CDR2: SGHAT, FQNNGV. The CDR3 reads CASSLQGLVGLSEQFF. In DNA form, the CDR3 reads TGTGCCAGCAGCTTACAGGGACTAGTTGGGCTAAGTGAGCAGTTCTTC.

The chain joins TRBV6-1 to TRBJ1-4; D uncertain. Deletions cut 4 bases from V and 8 bases from J, with 20 bases between. Germline CDR1 reads MNHNS; CDR2 reads SASEGT. There are 16 residues in the CDR3. CDR3 region: CASSALGGRHGEKLFF. CDR3 coding DNA: TGTGCCAGCAGTGCCCTAGGAGGGAGGCATGGCGAAAAACTGTTTTTT.